One sample yielded the 20 T cell receptor beta chains listed below, sequenced in a study of T cell responses to AZD1222 COVID-19 vaccine. Assay: immunoSEQ multiplex PCR; the TCRdb copy retains only in-frame clones and omits some. Of fewer than 85,000 clones listed, roughly 88% are singletons. Sequenced here: peripheral blood, sampled on day 0 of AZD1222 vaccination. The receptors derive from an adult in good health.

The chain links TRBV7-9 to TRBJ2-1; 9 bases match TRBD2. This CDR3 region has 16 residues. Per germline, CDR1 SEHNR and CDR2 FQNEAQ (reference sequence). The J segment lost 7 bases and the V segment lost 2 bases, leaving 9 bases of the junction unmatched. The CDR3 spells CASSLYLAGRRNEQFF. In nucleotides, the CDR3 is TGTGCCAGCAGCTTATATCTAGCGGGGAGGAGAAATGAGCAGTTCTTC.

The chain employs TRBV7-2 and TRBJ1-2, with a weak D call TRBD1 (5 bases). This CDR3 contains 13 residues. Per germline, CDR1 SGHTA and CDR2 FQGNSA. The ends were cut back, 5 bases at V and 2 bases at J, with 9 bases in the middle. CDR3 DNA sequence: TGTGCCAGCAGCCAGGGACTCAACTATGGCTACACCTTC. Translated, it gives CASSQGLNYGYTF.

V gene TRBV5-3 combines with J gene TRBJ1-5; possibly TRBD1 for D (6 bases). TRBV5-3 falls under the ORF class, with uncertain function. The CDR3 is made up of 14 amino acids. The germline V and J ends were trimmed by 5 bases and 2 bases, with 11 bases remaining between them. CDR3 nucleotides: TGTGCCAGAAGACGGACAGTCGGCAATCAGCCCCAGCATTTT. Translation: CARRRTVGNQPQHF.

The rearrangement uses TRBV28 and TRBJ2-7; a weak D match, TRBD1 (5 bases). The germline V gene has CDR1 MDHEN and CDR2 SYDVKM. V shed 5 bases and J shed 2 bases, with 31 bases lying between them. The length of the CDR3 is 20 residues. CDR3 region: CASSPWVRQGTLITTYEQYF. For the CDR3, the DNA is TGTGCCAGCAGTCCCTGGGTGCGGCAGGGCACACTCATTACTACCTACGAGCAGTACTTC.

The chain has TRBV19 and TRBJ1-1; the D is unclear. There are 13 residues in the CDR3. V gave up 3 bases and J gave up 3 bases, with 8 bases separating them. Per the germline V gene, CDR1 is LNHDA and CDR2 is SQIVND (reference sequence). The CDR3 nucleotides are TGTGCCAGTAGTATCTCCCTGGACACTGAAGCTTTCTTT. Its protein is CASSISLDTEAFF.

The rearrangement joins TRBV28 to TRBJ2-1; D possibly corresponds to TRBD2 (5 bases). V lost 7 bases, J lost 0 bases, and 13 bases lay in between. Germline V gene sequence: CDR1 MDHEN, CDR2 SYDVKM. The CDR3 length is 15 residues. This chain's CDR3 is CASTERVNSYNEQFF. The CDR3 region has the DNA TGTGCCAGCACCGAGAGGGTGAACTCCTACAATGAGCAGTTCTTC.

This chain joins TRBV6-2 or TRBV6-3 and TRBJ1-5, with 8 bases lining up with TRBD1. From germline, CDR1 is MNHEY and CDR2 SVGEGT. With 6 bases clipped from V and 6 bases from J, the junction kept 7 bases outside the gene matches. The CDR3 runs to 14 residues. The CDR3 region is CASSNGQGTQPQHF. CDR3 nucleotide sequence: TGTGCCAGCAGCAACGGACAGGGCACTCAGCCCCAGCATTTT.

The chain joins TRBV28 to TRBJ1-5; the match to TRBD1 covers 11 bases. CDR1 is MDHEN, CDR2 SYDVKM, per germline. The CDR3 is made up of 15 amino acids. V lost 6 bases to trimming and J lost 10 bases; unmatched junction nucleotides: 11. The CDR3 loop is CASRLGQGASEPQHF. CDR3 DNA sequence: TGTGCCAGCAGGTTAGGACAGGGGGCCTCGGAACCCCAGCATTTT.

Worth noting for this clone: The germline gene is not matched at one end of the junction; a read error may be the cause. The gene calls are TRBV6-1 and TRBJ2-2, with D unresolved. Germline-derived CDR1 and CDR2 are MNHNS and SASEGT. The CDR3 spans 13 residues. CDR3 nucleotides: TGTGCCAGCAGAGAAGGGTTGGTCGGGGAGCTGTTTTTT. Amino acid sequence: CASREGLVGELFF.

The rearrangement links TRBV15 to TRBJ2-7; D is perhaps TRBD1 (6 bases). Germline V gene data show CDR1 as LNHNV and CDR2 as YYDKDF (reference sequence). The CDR3 length is 13 residues. Trimming shortened V by 5 bases and J by 9 bases, and 17 bases separated the two germline ends. The DNA of the CDR3 is TGTGCCACCAGCTCGTCGAGGGGGACACGGCAGTACTTC. Its protein is CATSSSRGTRQYF. The complete variable domain, with remaining parts taken from reference TRBV15 and TRBJ2-7, reads DAMVIQNPRYQVTQFGKPVTLSCSQTLNHNVMYWYQQKSSQAPKLLFHYYDKDFNNEADTPDNFQSRRPNTSFCFLDIRSPGLGDTAMYLCATSSSRGTRQYFGPGTRLTVT.

The chain combines TRBV9 with TRBJ2-1, with 10 bases fitting TRBD1. CDR1 and CDR2 (germline): SGDLS, YYNGEE. The CDR3 length is 15 residues. The ends lost 4 bases at V and 2 bases at J; junction bases unmatched: 3. CDR3 residues: CASSSTGGTYNEQFF. CDR3 DNA sequence: TGTGCCAGCAGCTCGACAGGGGGCACCTACAATGAGCAGTTCTTC.

The chain joins TRBV9 to TRBJ1-1, with D perhaps TRBD1 (5 bases). The CDR3 consists of 15 residues. The V end was cut by 0 bases, the J end by 1 base, with 10 bases between. Germline CDR1 and CDR2: SGDLS and YYNGEE. Written as DNA, the CDR3 is TGTGCCAGCAGCGTAGATCCAGGGTCGAACACTGAAGCTTTCTTT. Protein product: CASSVDPGSNTEAFF.

The rearrangement uses TRBV11-2 and TRBJ2-5; a weak D match, TRBD1 (6 bases). V dropped 0 bases and J dropped 5 bases, with 16 bases sitting between them. The germline CDR1 and CDR2 sequences are SGHAT and FQNNGV. CDR3 length equals 16 residues. For the CDR3, the DNA is TGTGCCAGCAGCTTAGATTGGGGGCAGTTGGGGGAGACCCAGTACTTC. Translating gives CASSLDWGQLGETQYF.

This chain links TRBV6-5 with TRBJ1-2; D might be TRBD1 (5 bases). The length of the CDR3 is 12 residues. Germline V gives CDR1 MNHEY, CDR2 SVGAGI. The ends were cut back, 4 bases at V and 6 bases at J, with 9 bases in the middle. The CDR3: CASSSVRDGYTF. As DNA, the CDR3 is TGTGCCAGCAGTTCGGTCAGGGATGGCTACACCTTC.

The rearrangement joins TRBV30 to TRBJ2-1; no reliable D call. The CDR3 extends over 13 amino acids. Trimming removed 4 bases from V and 0 bases from J, with 7 bases in between. Germline CDR1 reads GTSNPN; CDR2 reads SVGIG (reference sequence). CDR3 residues: CAWTTFSYNEQFF. CDR3 nucleotide sequence: TGTGCCTGGACAACGTTCTCCTACAATGAGCAGTTCTTC.

This clone was recorded only once. This chain connects TRBV30 to TRBJ2-5; D is perhaps TRBD1 or TRBD2 (5 bases each). V was clipped by 2 bases and J by 1 base, with 17 bases between them. The germline V gene encodes CDR1 GTSNPN and CDR2 SVGIG (reference sequence). The CDR3 runs 16 residues. The CDR3: CAWSWGRNRLQETQYF. The CDR3 bases are TGTGCCTGGAGTTGGGGACGGAACCGACTCCAAGAGACCCAGTACTTC.

This clone was found a few times. The chain couples TRBV29-1 to TRBJ1-4; TRBD1 aligns across 8 bases. Trimming removed 7 bases from V and 5 bases from J; junction bases left unmatched: 9. The CDR3 is 14 residues long. The germline gives CDR1 SQVTM, CDR2 ANQGSEA. The CDR3 DNA follows: TGCAGCGCGAAAGACGGGACAGGCAATGAAAAACTGTTTTTT. Encoded protein: CSAKDGTGNEKLFF.

This chain joins TRBV6-4 and TRBJ2-3; the match to TRBD2 covers 16 bases. V shed 3 bases and J 4 bases; nucleotides not matched to a gene: 1. The CDR3 consists of 16 residues. Germline loops: CDR1 MRHNA, CDR2 SNTAGT. DNA of the CDR3: TGTGCCAGCAGTGAGGGACTAGCGGGGGGGCCAGATACGCAGTATTTT. Translation: CASSEGLAGGPDTQYF.

This chain joins TRBV27 and TRBJ1-2; 7 nucleotides line up with TRBD1. In germline, CDR1 is MNHEY, CDR2 SMNVEV (reference sequence). The CDR3 consists of 14 residues. The V gene end was trimmed by 5 bases and the J gene end by 1 base; junction bases not matched to a gene: 4. CDR3 loop: CASSPGQVNYGYTF. CDR3 sequence (DNA): TGTGCCAGCAGTCCCGGACAGGTTAACTATGGCTACACCTTC.

V is TRBV21-1 and J is TRBJ1-5; the DNA was not compared with TRBD1, the D call given in the table. TRBV21-1 counts as a pseudogene. The CDR3 loop spans 16 amino acids. CDR3 region: CASSPSRTGGDQPQHF. CDR3 nucleotides: TGTGCCAGCAGCCCCTCCAGGACAGGGGGCGATCAGCCCCAGCATTTT.